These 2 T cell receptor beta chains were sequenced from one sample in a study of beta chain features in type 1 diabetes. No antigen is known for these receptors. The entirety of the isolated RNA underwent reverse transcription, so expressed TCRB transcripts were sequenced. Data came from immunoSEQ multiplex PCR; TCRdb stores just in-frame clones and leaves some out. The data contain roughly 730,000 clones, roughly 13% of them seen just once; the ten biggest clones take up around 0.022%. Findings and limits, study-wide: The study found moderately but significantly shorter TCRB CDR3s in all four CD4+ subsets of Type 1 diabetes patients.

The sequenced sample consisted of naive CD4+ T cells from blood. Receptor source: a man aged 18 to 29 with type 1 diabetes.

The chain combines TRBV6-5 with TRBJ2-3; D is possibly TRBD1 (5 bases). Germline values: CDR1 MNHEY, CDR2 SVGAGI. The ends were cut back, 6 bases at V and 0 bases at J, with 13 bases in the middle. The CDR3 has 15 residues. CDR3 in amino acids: CASSPGAISTDTQYF. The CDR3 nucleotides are TGTGCCAGCAGCCCTGGGGCTATAAGCACAGATACGCAGTATTTT.

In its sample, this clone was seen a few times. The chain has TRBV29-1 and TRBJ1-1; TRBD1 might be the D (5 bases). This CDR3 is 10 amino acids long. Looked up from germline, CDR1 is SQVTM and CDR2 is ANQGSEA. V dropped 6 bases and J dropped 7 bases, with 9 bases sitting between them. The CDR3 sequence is CSVQGNEAFF. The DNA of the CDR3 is TGCAGCGTCCAGGGAAATGAAGCTTTCTTT.